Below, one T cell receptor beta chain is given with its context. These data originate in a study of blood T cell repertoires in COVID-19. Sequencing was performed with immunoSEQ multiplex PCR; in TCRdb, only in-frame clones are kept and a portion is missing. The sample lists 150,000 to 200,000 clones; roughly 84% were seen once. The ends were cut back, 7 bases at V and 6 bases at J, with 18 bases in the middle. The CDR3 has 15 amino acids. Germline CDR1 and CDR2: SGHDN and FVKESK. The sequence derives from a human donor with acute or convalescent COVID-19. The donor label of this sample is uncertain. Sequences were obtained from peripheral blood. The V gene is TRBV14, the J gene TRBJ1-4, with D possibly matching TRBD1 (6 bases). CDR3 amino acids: CASIYQEGGDEKLFF. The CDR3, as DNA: TGTGCCAGCATATACCAGGAGGGGGGGGATGAAAAACTGTTTTTT. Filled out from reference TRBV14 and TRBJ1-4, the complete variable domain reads EAGVTQFPSHSVIEKGQTVTLRCDPISGHDNLYWYRRVMGKEIKFLLHFVKESKQDESGMPNNRFLAERTGGTYSTLKVQPAELEDSGVYFCASIYQEGGDEKLFFGSGTQLSVL.